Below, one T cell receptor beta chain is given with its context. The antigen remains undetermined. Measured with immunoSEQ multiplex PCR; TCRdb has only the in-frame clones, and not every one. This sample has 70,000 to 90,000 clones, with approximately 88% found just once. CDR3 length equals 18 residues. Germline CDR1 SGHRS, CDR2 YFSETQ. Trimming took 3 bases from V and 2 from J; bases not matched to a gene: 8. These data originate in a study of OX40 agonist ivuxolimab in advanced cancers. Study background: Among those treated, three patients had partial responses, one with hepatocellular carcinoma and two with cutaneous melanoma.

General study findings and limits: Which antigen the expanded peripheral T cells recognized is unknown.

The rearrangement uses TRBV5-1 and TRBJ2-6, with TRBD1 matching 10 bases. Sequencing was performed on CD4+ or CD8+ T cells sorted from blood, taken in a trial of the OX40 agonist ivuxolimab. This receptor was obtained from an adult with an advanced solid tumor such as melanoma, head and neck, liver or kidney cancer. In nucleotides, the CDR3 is TGCGCCAGCAGCTGGGTGACAGGGGGCAATACTGGGGCCAACGTCCTGACTTTC. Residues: CASSWVTGGNTGANVLTF. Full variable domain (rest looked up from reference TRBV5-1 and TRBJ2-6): KAGVTQTPRYLIKTRGQQVTLSCSPISGHRSVSWYQQTPGQGLQFLFEYFSETQRNKGNFPGRFSGRQFSNSRSEMNVSTLELGDSALYLCASSWVTGGNTGANVLTFGAGSRLTVL.